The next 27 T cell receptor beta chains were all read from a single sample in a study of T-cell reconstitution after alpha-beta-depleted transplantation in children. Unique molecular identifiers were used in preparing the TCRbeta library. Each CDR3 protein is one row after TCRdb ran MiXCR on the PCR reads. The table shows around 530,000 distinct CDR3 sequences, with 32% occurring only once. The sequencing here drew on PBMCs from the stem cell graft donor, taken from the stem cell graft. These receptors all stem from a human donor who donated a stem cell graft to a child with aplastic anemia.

DNA for the CDR3: TGTGCCAGCAGTTTGAGGGGGCCGGAAGGCTACACCTTC. It translates to CASSLRGPEGYTF. This chain connects TRBV12-3 or TRBV12-4 to TRBJ1-2, with 7 bases that match TRBD1. J lost 8 bases, V lost 3 bases, and 6 bases had no gene match. The CDR3 loop spans 13 amino acids.

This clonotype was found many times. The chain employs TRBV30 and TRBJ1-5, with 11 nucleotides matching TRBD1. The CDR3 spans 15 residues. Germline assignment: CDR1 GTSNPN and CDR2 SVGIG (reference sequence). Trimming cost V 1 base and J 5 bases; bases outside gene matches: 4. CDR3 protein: CAWSGGTGGDQPQHF. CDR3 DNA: TGTGCCTGGAGTGGCGGGACAGGGGGTGATCAGCCCCAGCATTTT.

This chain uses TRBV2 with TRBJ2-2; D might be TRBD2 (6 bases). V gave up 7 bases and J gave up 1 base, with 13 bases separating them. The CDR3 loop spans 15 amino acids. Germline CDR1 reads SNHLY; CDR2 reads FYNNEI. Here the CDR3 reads CASTEGIRNTGELFF. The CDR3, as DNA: TGTGCCAGCACGGAGGGAATTCGGAACACCGGGGAGCTGTTTTTT.

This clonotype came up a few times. The CDR3 is CASSQIWEVAGGEFF. Written as DNA, the CDR3 is TGTGCCAGCAGCCAGATCTGGGAGGTAGCGGGAGGGGAGTTCTTC. The chain recombines TRBV12-3 or TRBV12-4 with TRBJ2-1, with 11 nucleotides matching TRBD2. V lost 6 bases to trimming and J lost 14 bases; unmatched junction nucleotides: 15. This CDR3 has 15 amino acids.

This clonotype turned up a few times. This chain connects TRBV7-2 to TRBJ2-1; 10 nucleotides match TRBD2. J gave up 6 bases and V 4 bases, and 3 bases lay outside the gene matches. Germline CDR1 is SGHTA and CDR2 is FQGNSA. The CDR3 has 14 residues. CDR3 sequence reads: CASSSTSGVNEQFF. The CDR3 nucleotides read TGTGCCAGCAGCTCCACTAGCGGGGTCAATGAGCAGTTCTTC.

This chain's CDR3 is CASSQLGQQNTEAFF. The DNA of the CDR3 is TGTGCCAGCTCCCAGCTGGGACAGCAGAACACTGAAGCTTTCTTT. The chain joins TRBV18 to TRBJ1-1, with 7 bases fitting TRBD1. This CDR3 spans 15 amino acids. Unmatched junction bases numbered 8, after V lost 6 bases and J lost 1 base. In germline, CDR1 is KGHSH, CDR2 LQKENI. The entire variable domain, with the rest obtained from reference TRBV18 and TRBJ1-1, is as follows: NAGVMQNPRHLVRRRGQEARLRCSPMKGHSHVYWYRQLPEEGLKFMVYLQKENIIDESGMPKERFSAEFPKEGPSILRIQQVVRGDSAAYFCASSQLGQQNTEAFFGQGTRLTVV.

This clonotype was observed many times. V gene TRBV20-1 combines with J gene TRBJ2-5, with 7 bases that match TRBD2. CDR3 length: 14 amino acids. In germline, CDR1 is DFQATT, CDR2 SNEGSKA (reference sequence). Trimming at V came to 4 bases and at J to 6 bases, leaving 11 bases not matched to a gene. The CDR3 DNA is TGCAGTGCTAAAACTAGCGTCGGGGAAAAGACCCAGTACTTC. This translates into CSAKTSVGEKTQYF.

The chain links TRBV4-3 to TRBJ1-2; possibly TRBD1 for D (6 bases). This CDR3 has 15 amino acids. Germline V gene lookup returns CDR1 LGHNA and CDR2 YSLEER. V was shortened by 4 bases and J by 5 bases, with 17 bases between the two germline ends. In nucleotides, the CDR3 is TGCGCCAGCAGCCCCGGTTCCGGGGGGCAATATGGCTACACCTTC. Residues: CASSPGSGGQYGYTF.

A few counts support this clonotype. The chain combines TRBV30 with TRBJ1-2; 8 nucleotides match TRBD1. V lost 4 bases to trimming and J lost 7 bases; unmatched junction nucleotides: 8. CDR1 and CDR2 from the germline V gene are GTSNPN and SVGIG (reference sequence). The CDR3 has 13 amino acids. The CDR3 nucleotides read TGTGCCTGGACAGGGGGCCTTAGCCTTGGCTACACCTTC. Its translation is CAWTGGLSLGYTF.

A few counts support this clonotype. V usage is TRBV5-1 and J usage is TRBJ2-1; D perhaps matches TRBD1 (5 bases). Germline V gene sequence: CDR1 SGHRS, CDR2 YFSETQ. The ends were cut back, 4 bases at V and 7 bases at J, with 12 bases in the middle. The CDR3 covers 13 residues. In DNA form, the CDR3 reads TGCGCCAGCAGCCGCCAGGGTGGGAATGAGCAGTTCTTC. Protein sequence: CASSRQGGNEQFF.

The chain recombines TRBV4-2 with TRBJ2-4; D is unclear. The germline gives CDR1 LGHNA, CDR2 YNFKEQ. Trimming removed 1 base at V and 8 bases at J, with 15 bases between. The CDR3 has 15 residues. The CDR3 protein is CASSQGHRDIDIQYF. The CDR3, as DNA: TGTGCCAGCAGCCAAGGCCATCGCGACATTGACATTCAGTACTTC.

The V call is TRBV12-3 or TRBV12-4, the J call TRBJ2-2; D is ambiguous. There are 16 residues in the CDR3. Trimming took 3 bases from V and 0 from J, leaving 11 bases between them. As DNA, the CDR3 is TGTGCCAGCAGTTTCCGATTAGCAACGAACACCGGGGAGCTGTTTTTT. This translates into CASSFRLATNTGELFF.

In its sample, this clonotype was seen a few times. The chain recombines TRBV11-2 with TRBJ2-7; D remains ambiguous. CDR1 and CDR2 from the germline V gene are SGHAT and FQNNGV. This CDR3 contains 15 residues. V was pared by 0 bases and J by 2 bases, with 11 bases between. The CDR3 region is CASSLDATRPYEQYF. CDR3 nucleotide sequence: TGTGCCAGCAGCTTAGATGCGACACGTCCCTACGAGCAGTACTTC.

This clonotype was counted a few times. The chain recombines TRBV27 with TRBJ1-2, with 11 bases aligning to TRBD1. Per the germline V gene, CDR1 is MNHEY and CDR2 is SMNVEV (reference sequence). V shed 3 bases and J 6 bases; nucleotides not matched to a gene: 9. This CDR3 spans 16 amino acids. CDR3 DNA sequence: TGTGCCAGCAGTTTGGATGGGACAGGGGGTTTTAATGGCTACACCTTC. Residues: CASSLDGTGGFNGYTF.

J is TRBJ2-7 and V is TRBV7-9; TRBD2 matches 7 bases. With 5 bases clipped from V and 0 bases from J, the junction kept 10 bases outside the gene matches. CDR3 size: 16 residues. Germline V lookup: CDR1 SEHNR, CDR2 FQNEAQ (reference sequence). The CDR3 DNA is TGTGCCAGCAGCCCAAGGGAGGGGTCCCCCTCCTACGAGCAGTACTTC. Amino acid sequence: CASSPREGSPSYEQYF.

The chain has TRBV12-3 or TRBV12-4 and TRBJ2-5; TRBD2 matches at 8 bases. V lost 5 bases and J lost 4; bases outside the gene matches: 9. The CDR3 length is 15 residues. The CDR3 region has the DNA TGTGCCAGCAGTCAAATCAGCGGGAGAGGAGAGACCCAGTACTTC. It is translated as CASSQISGRGETQYF.

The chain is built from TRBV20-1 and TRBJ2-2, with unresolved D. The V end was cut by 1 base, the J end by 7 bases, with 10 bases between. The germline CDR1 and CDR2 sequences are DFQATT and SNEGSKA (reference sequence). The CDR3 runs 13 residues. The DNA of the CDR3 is TGCAGTGCTAGAGCCGCAACGGACGGGGAGCTGTTTTTT. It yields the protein CSARAATDGELFF.

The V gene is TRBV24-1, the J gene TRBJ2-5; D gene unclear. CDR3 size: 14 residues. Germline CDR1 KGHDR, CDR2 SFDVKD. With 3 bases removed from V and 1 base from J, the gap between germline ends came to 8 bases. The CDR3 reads CATSDPVSQETQYF. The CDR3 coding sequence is TGTGCCACCAGTGATCCCGTCTCCCAAGAGACCCAGTACTTC.

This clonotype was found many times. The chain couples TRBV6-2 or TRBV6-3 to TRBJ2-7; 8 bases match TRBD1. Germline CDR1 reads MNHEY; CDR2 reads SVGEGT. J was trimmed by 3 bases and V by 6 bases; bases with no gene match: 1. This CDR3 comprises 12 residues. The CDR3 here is CASRDRGYEQYF. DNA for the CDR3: TGTGCCAGCAGAGACAGGGGCTACGAGCAGTACTTC.

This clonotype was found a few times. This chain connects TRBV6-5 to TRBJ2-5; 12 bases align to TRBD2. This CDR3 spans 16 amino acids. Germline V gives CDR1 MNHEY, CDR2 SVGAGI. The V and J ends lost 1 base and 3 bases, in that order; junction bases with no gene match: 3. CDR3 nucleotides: TGTGCCAGCAGTTACTACCTAGCGGGAGGGAAAGAGACCCAGTACTTC. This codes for CASSYYLAGGKETQYF.

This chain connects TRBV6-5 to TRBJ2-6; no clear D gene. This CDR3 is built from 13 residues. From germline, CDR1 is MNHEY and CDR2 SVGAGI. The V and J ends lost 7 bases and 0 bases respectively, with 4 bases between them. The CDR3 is CASTASGANVLTF. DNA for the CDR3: TGTGCCAGCACGGCCTCTGGGGCCAACGTCCTGACTTTC.

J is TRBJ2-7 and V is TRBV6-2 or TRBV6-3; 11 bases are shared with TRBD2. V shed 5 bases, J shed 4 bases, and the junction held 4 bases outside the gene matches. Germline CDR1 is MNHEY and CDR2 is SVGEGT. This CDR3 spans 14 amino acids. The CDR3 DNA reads TGTGCCAGCAGTCTGACTAGCGGGATTTACGAGCAGTACGTC. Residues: CASSLTSGIYEQYV.

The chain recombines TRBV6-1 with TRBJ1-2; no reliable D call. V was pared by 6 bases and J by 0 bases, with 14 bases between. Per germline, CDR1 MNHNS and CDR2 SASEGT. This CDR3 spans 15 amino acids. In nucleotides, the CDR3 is TGTGCCAGCAGCAACGGACCGAATTCTAACTATGGCTACACCTTC. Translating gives CASSNGPNSNYGYTF.

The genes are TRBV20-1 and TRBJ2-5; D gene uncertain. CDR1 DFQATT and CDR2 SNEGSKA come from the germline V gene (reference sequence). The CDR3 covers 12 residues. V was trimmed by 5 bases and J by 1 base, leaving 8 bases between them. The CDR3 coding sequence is TGCAGTGCTCCGGTCCGCCAAGAGACCCAGTACTTC. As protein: CSAPVRQETQYF.

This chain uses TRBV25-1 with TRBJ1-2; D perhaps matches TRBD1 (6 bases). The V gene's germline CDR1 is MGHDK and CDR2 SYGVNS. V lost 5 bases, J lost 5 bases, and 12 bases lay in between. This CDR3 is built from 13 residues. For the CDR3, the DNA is TGTGCCAGCAGTCGCGCAGGGGAATATGGCTACACCTTC. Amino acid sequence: CASSRAGEYGYTF.

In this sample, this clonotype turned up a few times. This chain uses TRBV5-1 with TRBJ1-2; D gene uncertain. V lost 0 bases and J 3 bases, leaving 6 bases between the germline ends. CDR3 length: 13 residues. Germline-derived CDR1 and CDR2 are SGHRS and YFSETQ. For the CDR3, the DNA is TGCGCCAGCAGCTTGGTTCAGGACTATGGCTACACCTTC. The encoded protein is CASSLVQDYGYTF.

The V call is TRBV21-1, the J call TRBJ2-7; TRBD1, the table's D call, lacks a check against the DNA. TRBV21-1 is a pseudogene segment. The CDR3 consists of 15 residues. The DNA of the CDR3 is TGTGCCAGCAGCACGGACGGGACGACATTCTACGAGCAGTACGTC. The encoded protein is CASSTDGTTFYEQYV.